The subject of this entry is one T cell receptor (beta chain). Its binding antigen is unknown. No quality values exist for individual bases; no much larger clone is one base distant. This entry comes from a study of blood T cell repertoires in COVID-19 (TCRdb year 2020). About the investigation overall: Samples covering the acute and convalescent phases of COVID-19 were provided by collaborators in the United States, Italy and Spain. The material from the prospective study consisted of cDNA or gDNA derived from T cells, B-cell-depleted T cells, or PBMCs. The dataset comprised deeply sampled blood TCRbeta repertoires from subjects exposed to, actively infected with, or recovered from COVID-19. The repertoires were made available in a free public database intended to serve as a resource for research on the immune response to SARS-CoV-2. The samples were drawn from two sources: the first 160 participants of the ongoing ImmuneRACE study, and 1,000 to 1,500 subjects contributed by 6 global collaborators. Sample metadata almost always included a de-identified subject ID, COVID-19 status, age in years and sex. Where HLA class I and class II types were available, the types were taken from metadata supplied by the sample provider, not from assay-based typing.

Each collaborating institution followed its own protocols to collect whole blood in K2EDTA tubes. For TCRbeta analysis, collaborator samples were shipped as frozen whole blood, as isolated PBMCs, or as DNA extracted from either sample type. The research as a whole found: The amount of clinical and demographic metadata varied by source and participant and was provided uncurated.

V ends up 5 bases short and J 6 bases short, with an unmatched junction base count of 9. The CDR3, from cysteine to phenylalanine, totals 16 residues. Only the CDR3 DNA stays, 48 bases, in frame from base 1. CDR1 and CDR2 are read off the germline V gene as SGHTA and FQGTGA. The immunoSEQ Assay, a bias-controlled multiplex PCR, was used to amplify TCRbeta CDR3 regions from genomic DNA. The authors processed their data as follows. The number of nucleated cells in each sample was estimated by amplification of reference gene primers within the assay. Sequence reads were collapsed and filtered to measure the absolute abundance of every unique TCRbeta CDR3 rearrangement. For each sample, productive Simpson clonality was calculated as the square root of Simpson's diversity index over productive rearrangements. What TCRdb holds here is the immuneACCESS table cut down to in-frame rearrangements. Part of the clones is not present; checked against another copy, under half of the missing clones reflect an unresolved V gene, and the others are unexplained. V, J and clone size are taken as reported in that table, and D and trimming were inferred from the DNA itself. The sample table lists about 120,000 clones, over 80% of them with a count of one. The top ten clones comprise 2% to 2.5% of the sample.

Sequencing input: peripheral blood. The TCR was taken from a man aged 25 to 40 with acute or convalescent COVID-19. The sequence is built from TRBV7-3 and TRBJ2-1; 11 bases in between match TRBD2. The DNA reads as follows: TGTGCCAGCAGCCCCTCGGGACTAGCGGTAGGCAATGAGCAGTTCTTC. Its protein reads: CASSPSGLAVGNEQFF.